One TCR beta chain is described in this entry. This specimen comes from a study of Tregs in tolerant kidney transplant recipients. Sequencing was performed with immunoSEQ multiplex PCR; in TCRdb, only in-frame clones are kept and a portion is missing. The sample has about 73,000 clones, approximately 90% seen once. Sequencing was performed on Tregs from blood, taken before the transplant. The clonotype originates from a human donor who received a combined kidney and bone marrow transplant.

This CDR3 is CASGSLYEQYF. CDR3 sequence (DNA): TGTGCCAGCGGTTCCCTCTACGAGCAGTACTTC. This chain uses TRBV28 with TRBJ2-7, with D uncertain. The CDR3 consists of 11 residues. V gave up 8 bases and J gave up 3 bases, with 8 bases separating them. Germline lookup yields CDR1 MDHEN and CDR2 SYDVKM.